This T cell receptor beta chain was retrieved from a study of blood T cell repertoires in COVID-19. Background on the study: Whether acute or convalescent, the COVID-19 samples came from the United States, Italy and Spain. PBMCs, B-cell-depleted T cells, or T cells were the source of the cDNA or gDNA that made up the material.

TCRdb's copy holds only in-frame clones and misses some; the assay was immunoSEQ multiplex PCR. The data contain about 25,000 clones, 89% of them seen just once; the ten biggest clones take up 9.7%. The ends were cut back, 4 bases at V and 6 bases at J, with 12 bases in the middle. CDR3 length: 14 amino acids. Germline lookup yields CDR1 LNHDA and CDR2 SQIVND (reference sequence). This TCR was sampled from a man between 65 and 85 years old with acute or convalescent COVID-19. V gene TRBV19 combines with J gene TRBJ2-2; D is possibly TRBD1 (5 bases). The sample taken for sequencing was peripheral blood. In nucleotides, the CDR3 is TGTGCCAGTAGTACTCAAACAGGATCCGGGGAGCTGTTTTTT. As protein: CASSTQTGSGELFF.